This TCR beta chain was captured by sequencing in a study of blood T cell repertoires in COVID-19. As for the study in general: Spain, Italy and the United States supplied samples that represented acute and convalescent COVID-19.

Method: immunoSEQ multiplex PCR; TCRdb's copy keeps in-frame clones and lacks some. There are some 350,000 clones in the sample; more than 75% occur only once, and under 3% lies in the top ten. There are 15 residues in the CDR3. Looked up from germline, CDR1 is MNHNY and CDR2 is SVGAGI (reference sequence). V shed 2 bases, J shed 7 bases, and the junction held 5 bases outside the gene matches. This clone was observed once. Recruitment covered about 26 US areas and drew participants whose ages spanned about 18 to 100 years. Resolution of symptoms, clearance, or two negative PCRs was present in recovered Cohort 3 donors.

This chain uses TRBV6-6 with TRBJ1-6; 7 bases map to TRBD1. The sample was PBMCs or T cells enriched from blood (not recorded which). This TCR was sampled from a woman younger than 45 who had recovered from COVID-19. The CDR3 sequence: CASSYGQERNSPLHF. DNA for the CDR3: TGTGCCAGCAGTTACGGACAGGAGAGGAATTCACCCCTCCACTTT.